This T cell receptor (beta chain) derives from a study of T cell responses to AZD1222 COVID-19 vaccine. Repertoires were generated with immunoSEQ multiplex PCR, while TCRdb's copy carries only in-frame clones and drops some. Of roughly 150,000 clones in the sample, around nine tenths were seen once. Only a few counts were recorded for this clone. This TCR was recovered from an adult who received the AZD1222 COVID-19 vaccine. The sequences come from peripheral blood, collected 28 days after the second AZD1222 dose.

The CDR3 DNA reads as TGTGCCAGCAGTCGGGACAGGGGGAATTCACCCCTCCACTTT. Encoded protein: CASSRDRGNSPLHF. V usage is TRBV6-2 or TRBV6-3 and J usage is TRBJ1-6; 11 bases fit TRBD1. The germline gives CDR1 MNHEY, CDR2 SVGEGT. There are 14 residues in the CDR3. V was pared by 5 bases and J by 7 bases, with 1 base of the junction left unmatched.